The TCR beta chain described here comes from a study of T-cell memory formation after mild COVID-19. This clonotype was observed a handful of times. Its target is not known. The germline V and J ends were trimmed by 5 bases and 0 bases, with 8 bases remaining between them. This CDR3 is built from 14 residues. The germline CDR1 and CDR2 sequences are SGHTA and FQGNSA. MiXCR, applied by TCRdb to the 5' RACE reads, yields one record per CDR3 protein. The table records about 500,000 distinct CDR3 sequences, over 20% of them present only once. General study points: Clones which contracted sat mainly in CM and EM if CD4+, and in EMRA if CD8+. Clones that shrank (day 15 to 85) were balanced CD4/CD8, whereas later expanders leaned CD4+.

The clonotype comes from an adult woman who had mild COVID-19 (a few samples of this study predate the infection). Cell type and time point are not known. The sequenced sample was PBMCs or a T cell subset sorted from them (not recorded which). The chain links TRBV7-2 to TRBJ1-5; the D is unclear. CDR3 coding DNA: TGTGCCAGCAGCCAATCTTATAGCAATCAGCCCCAGCATTTT. It specifies CASSQSYSNQPQHF.